These 18 T cell receptor beta chains came from one sample sequenced in a study of monozygotic twins with inflammatory bowel disease. For each CDR3 protein, TCRdb gives one entry from its re-call of the 5' RACE reads, without DNA. Here the sample table reports approximately 150,000 distinct CDR3 sequences. The sequenced sample consisted of blood. These receptors were taken from a human donor with ulcerative colitis or Crohn's disease, or a healthy co-twin of an affected twin (not recorded which).

The chain couples TRBV7-3 to TRBJ2-5; the D call from TCRdb, TRBD2, cannot be confirmed without DNA. This CDR3 has 17 residues. CDR1 is SGHTA, CDR2 FQGTGA, per germline. CDR3: CASSLTSGVPYQETQYF.

The rearrangement uses TRBV11-2 and TRBJ2-1; TCRdb gives TRBD2 as the D gene, but with no DNA this cannot be confirmed. This CDR3 comprises 18 residues. Per the germline V gene, CDR1 is SGHAT and CDR2 is FQNNGV. CDR3 residues: CASSLGPAGDSRYNEQFF.

V is TRBV12-3 or TRBV12-4 and J is TRBJ1-2. CDR3 size: 12 residues. CDR3 protein: CASSWRRRGYTF.

The chain couples TRBV4-1 to TRBJ2-3; TCRdb reports TRBD2, a call that lacks DNA to check it against. The CDR3 is made up of 19 amino acids. Germline CDR1 and CDR2: MGHRA and YSYEKL. CDR3: CASSQEVVALRWGTDTQYF.

The rearrangement joins TRBV15 to TRBJ1-2. CDR3 size: 13 residues. CDR1 and CDR2 (germline): LNHNV, YYDKDF (reference sequence). The chain's CDR3 is CATSRGGSGGYTF.

The chain carries TRBV5-4 and TRBJ1-1. The CDR3 runs to 15 residues. CDR1 and CDR2 from the germline V gene are SGHNT and YYREEE (reference sequence). The CDR3 sequence is CASSLGMAANTEAFF. Drawing the rest from reference TRBV5-4 and TRBJ1-1, the complete variable domain is ETGVTQSPTHLIKTRGQQVTLRCSSQSGHNTVSWYQQALGQGPQFIFQYYREEENGRGNFPPRFSGLQFPNYSSELNVNALELDDSALYLCASSLGMAANTEAFFGQGTRLTVV.

The rearrangement uses TRBV5-1 and TRBJ2-5; TCRdb lists TRBD1, though no DNA is available to test this call. There are 14 residues in the CDR3. Germline V gene sequence: CDR1 SGHRS, CDR2 YFSETQ. CDR3 sequence reads: CASSSRDRDETQYF. The whole variable domain, filled in from reference TRBV5-1 and TRBJ2-5, reads KAGVTQTPRYLIKTRGQQVTLSCSPISGHRSVSWYQQTPGQGLQFLFEYFSETQRNKGNFPGRFSGRQFSNSRSEMNVSTLELGDSALYLCASSSRDRDETQYFGPGTRLLVL.

J is TRBJ2-3 and V is TRBV29-1; without DNA, the TCRdb call of TRBD1 cannot be checked. The V gene's germline CDR1 is SQVTM and CDR2 ANQGSEA. This CDR3 contains 11 residues. CDR3 sequence reads: CSVDGGPTQYF.

The chain couples TRBV30 to TRBJ2-3; TCRdb selects TRBD2, and the lack of DNA leaves this call unchecked. Germline V gene sequence: CDR1 GTSNPN, CDR2 SVGIG (reference sequence). The CDR3 length is 16 residues. CDR3 amino acids: CAWSQTSGGSTDTQYF.

V is TRBV7-2 and J is TRBJ2-7. Germline V CDR1 and CDR2: SGHTA, FQGNSA. The CDR3 has 15 amino acids. The CDR3 protein is CASSLSRGTRYEQYF.

This chain joins TRBV7-3 and TRBJ2-5; TCRdb's D gene call, TRBD1, goes unchecked for lack of DNA. This CDR3 contains 14 residues. CDR1 SGHTA and CDR2 FQGTGA come from the germline V gene. The CDR3 region is CATAPTGPGETQYF.

The V call is TRBV18, the J call TRBJ1-4. The V gene's germline CDR1 is KGHSH and CDR2 LQKENI. CDR3 length equals 15 residues. CDR3 in amino acids: CASSPDGTTNEKLFF.

CDR3 loop: CASRAGIYEAFF. The rearrangement joins TRBV6-6 to TRBJ1-1; TCRdb's D gene call, TRBD1, goes unchecked for lack of DNA. This CDR3 is 12 amino acids long. Germline CDR1 MNHNY, CDR2 SVGAGI (reference sequence).

The chain employs TRBV20-1 and TRBJ2-7; TCRdb proposes TRBD1, but this gene call is untestable without DNA. Germline CDR1 and CDR2: DFQATT and SNEGSKA (reference sequence). The CDR3 sequence is 14 residues long. CDR3 in amino acids: CSARTGTGNYEQYF.

V and J are TRBV28 and TRBJ1-2; the D call from TCRdb, TRBD1, cannot be confirmed without DNA. The CDR3 has 12 residues. Looked up from germline, CDR1 is MDHEN and CDR2 is SYDVKM. CDR3 loop: CASTRQGDGYTF.

This chain connects TRBV20-1 to TRBJ1-1. This CDR3 has 13 amino acids. The germline V gene encodes CDR1 DFQATT and CDR2 SNEGSKA (reference sequence). The CDR3 sequence is CSARGMGNTEAFF.

The rearrangement joins TRBV20-1 to TRBJ1-6; TCRdb picks TRBD1, but there is no DNA to check that call. The CDR3 totals 15 residues. Germline V gene data show CDR1 as DFQATT and CDR2 as SNEGSKA (reference sequence). The CDR3 region is CSARENRVDNSPLHF.

The J gene is TRBJ1-5, the V gene TRBV7-2; TCRdb's D gene call, TRBD1, goes unchecked for lack of DNA. Germline assignment: CDR1 SGHTA and CDR2 FQGNSA. This CDR3 region has 17 residues. The CDR3: CASSPESGGLGNQPQHF.